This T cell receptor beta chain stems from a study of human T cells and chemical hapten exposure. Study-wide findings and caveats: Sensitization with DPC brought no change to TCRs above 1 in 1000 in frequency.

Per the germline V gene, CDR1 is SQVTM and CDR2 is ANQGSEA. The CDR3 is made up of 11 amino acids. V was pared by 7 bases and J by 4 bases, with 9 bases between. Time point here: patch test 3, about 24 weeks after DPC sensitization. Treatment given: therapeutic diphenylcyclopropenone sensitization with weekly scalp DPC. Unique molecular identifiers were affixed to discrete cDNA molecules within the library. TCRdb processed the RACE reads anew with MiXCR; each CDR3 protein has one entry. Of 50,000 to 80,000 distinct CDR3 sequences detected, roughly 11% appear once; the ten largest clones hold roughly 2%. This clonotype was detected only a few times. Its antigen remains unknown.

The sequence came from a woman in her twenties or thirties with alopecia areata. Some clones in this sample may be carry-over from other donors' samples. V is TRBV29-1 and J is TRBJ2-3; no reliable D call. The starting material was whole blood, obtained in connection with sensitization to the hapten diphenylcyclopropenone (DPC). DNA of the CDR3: TGCAGCGCCCACCGAGCAGATACGCAGTATTTT. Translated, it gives CSAHRADTQYF.